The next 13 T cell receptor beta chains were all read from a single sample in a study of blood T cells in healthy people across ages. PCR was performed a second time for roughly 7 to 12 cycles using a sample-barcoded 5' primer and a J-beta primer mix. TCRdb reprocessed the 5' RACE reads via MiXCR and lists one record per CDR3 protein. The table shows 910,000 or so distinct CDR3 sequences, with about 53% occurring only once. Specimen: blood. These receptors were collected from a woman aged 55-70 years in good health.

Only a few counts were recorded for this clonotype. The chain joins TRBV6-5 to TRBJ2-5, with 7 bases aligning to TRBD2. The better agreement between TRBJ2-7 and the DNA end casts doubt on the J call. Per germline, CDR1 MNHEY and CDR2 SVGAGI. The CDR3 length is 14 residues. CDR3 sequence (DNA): TGTGCCAGCAGTTCCCCTAGCGGCACCTACGAGCAGTACTTC. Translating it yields CASSSPSGTYEQYF.

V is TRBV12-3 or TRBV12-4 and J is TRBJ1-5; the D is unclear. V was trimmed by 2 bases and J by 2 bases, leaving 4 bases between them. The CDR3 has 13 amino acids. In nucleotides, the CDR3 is TGTGCCAGCAGTTTAAACGGCAATCAGCCCCAGCATTTT. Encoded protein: CASSLNGNQPQHF.

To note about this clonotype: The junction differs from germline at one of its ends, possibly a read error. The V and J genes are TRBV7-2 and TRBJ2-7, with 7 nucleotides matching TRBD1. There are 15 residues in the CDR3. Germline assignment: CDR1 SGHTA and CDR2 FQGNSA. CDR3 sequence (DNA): TGTGCCAGCAGCCGAGATATCGACAGGGCCTACGGGCAGTACTTC. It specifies CASSRDIDRAYGQYF.

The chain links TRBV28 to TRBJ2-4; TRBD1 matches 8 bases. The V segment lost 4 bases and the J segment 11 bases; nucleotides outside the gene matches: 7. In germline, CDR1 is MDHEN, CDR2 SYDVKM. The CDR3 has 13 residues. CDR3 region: CASSSDHRGFQYF. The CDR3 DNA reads TGTGCCAGCAGTTCAGATCACAGGGGGTTTCAGTACTTC.

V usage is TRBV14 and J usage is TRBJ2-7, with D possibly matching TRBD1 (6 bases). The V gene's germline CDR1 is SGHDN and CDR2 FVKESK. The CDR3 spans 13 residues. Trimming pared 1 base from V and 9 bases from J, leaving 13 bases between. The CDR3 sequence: CASSQGMDSLQYF. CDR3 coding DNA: TGTGCCAGCAGCCAAGGAATGGACAGTTTGCAGTACTTC. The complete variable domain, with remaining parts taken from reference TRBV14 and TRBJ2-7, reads EAGVTQFPSHSVIEKGQTVTLRCDPISGHDNLYWYRRVMGKEIKFLLHFVKESKQDESGMPNNRFLAERTGGTYSTLKVQPAELEDSGVYFCASSQGMDSLQYFGPGTRLTVT.

DNA of the CDR3: TGTGCCAGCAGCTCCGACTTGAAAGAGACCCAGTACTTC. Its protein is CASSSDLKETQYF. V gene TRBV7-6 combines with J gene TRBJ2-7; D is undetermined. With the DNA end fitting TRBJ2-5 better, the J assignment may be wrong. The length of the CDR3 is 13 residues. The germline V gene encodes CDR1 SGHVS and CDR2 FNYEAQ.

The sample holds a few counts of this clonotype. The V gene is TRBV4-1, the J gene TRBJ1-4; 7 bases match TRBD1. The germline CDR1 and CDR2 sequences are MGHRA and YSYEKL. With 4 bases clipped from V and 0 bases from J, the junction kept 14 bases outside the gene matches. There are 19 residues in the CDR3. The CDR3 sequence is CASSPRRTGSGATNEKLFF. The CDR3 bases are TGCGCCAGCAGCCCCCGAAGGACAGGATCTGGTGCAACTAATGAAAAACTGTTTTTT.

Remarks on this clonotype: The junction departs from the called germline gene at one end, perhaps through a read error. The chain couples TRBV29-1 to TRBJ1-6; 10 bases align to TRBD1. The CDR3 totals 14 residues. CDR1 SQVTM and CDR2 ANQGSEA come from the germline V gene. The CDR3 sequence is CGVRWGQGNSPLHF. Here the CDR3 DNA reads TGCGGCGTTAGGTGGGGACAGGGGAACTCACCCCTCCACTTT.

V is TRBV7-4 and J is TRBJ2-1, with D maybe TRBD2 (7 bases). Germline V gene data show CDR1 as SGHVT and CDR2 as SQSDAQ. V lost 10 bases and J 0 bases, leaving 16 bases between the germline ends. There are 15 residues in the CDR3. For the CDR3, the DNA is TGTGCCAACATTAAAGGGGGGGTCTCCTACAATGAGCAGTTCTTC. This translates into CANIKGGVSYNEQFF. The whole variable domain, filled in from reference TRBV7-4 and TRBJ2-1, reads GAGVSQSPRYKVAKRGRDVALRCDSISGHVTLYWYRQTLGQGSEVLTYSQSDAQRDKSGRPSGRFSAERPERSVSTLKIQRTEQGDSAVYLCANIKGGVSYNEQFFGPGTRLTVL.

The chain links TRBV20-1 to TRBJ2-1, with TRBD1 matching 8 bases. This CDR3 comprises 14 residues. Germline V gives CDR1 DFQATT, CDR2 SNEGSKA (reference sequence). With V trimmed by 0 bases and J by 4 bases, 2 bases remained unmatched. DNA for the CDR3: TGCAGTGCTAGAGATGGGACAGGTTACAATGAGCAGTTCTTC. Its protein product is CSARDGTGYNEQFF.

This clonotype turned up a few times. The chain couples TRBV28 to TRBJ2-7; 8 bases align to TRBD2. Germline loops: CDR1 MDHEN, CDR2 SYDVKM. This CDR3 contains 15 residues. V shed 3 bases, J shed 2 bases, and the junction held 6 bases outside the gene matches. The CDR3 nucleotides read TGTGCCAGCAGTTTCGAGCCGGGAGGGACCTACGAGCAGTACTTC. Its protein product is CASSFEPGGTYEQYF.

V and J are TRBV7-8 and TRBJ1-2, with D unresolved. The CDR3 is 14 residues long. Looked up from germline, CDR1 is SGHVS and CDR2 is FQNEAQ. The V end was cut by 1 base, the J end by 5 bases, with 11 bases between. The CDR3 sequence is CASSLDRQTYGYTF. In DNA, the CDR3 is TGTGCCAGCAGCTTAGATCGGCAGACGTATGGCTACACCTTC.

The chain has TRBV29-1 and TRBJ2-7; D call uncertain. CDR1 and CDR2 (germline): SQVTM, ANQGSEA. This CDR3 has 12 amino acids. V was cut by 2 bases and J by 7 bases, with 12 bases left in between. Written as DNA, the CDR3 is TGCAGCGTTGAATTTTTGGGTGATGAGCAGTACTTC. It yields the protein CSVEFLGDEQYF.